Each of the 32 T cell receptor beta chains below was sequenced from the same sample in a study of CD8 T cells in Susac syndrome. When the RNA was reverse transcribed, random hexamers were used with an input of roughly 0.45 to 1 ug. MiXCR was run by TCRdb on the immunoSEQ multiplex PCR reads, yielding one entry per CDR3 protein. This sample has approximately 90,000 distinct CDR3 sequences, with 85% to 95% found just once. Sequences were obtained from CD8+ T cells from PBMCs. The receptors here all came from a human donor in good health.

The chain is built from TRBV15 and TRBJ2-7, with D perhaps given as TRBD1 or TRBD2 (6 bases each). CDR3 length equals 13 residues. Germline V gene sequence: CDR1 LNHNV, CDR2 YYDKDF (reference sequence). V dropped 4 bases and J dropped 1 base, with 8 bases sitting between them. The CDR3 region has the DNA TGTGCCACCAGCAAGGGGGGATCCTACGAGCAGTACTTC. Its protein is CATSKGGSYEQYF.

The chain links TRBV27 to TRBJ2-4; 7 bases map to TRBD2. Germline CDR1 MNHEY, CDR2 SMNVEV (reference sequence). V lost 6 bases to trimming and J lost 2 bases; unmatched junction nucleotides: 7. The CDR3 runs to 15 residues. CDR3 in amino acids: CASRPTGGTKNIQYF. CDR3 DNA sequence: TGTGCCAGCAGACCGACGGGGGGAACCAAAAACATTCAGTACTTC.

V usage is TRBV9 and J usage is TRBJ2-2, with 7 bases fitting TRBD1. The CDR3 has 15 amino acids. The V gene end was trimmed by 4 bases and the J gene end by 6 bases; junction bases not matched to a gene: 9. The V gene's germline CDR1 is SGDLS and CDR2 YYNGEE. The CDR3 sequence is CASSPPGQASGELFF. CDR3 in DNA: TGTGCCAGCAGCCCACCTGGACAGGCCTCCGGGGAGCTGTTTTTT.

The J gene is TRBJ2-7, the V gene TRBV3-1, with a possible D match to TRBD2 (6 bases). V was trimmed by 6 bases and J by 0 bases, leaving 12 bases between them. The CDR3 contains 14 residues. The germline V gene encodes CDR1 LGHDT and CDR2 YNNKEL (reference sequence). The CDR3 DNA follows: TGTGCCAGCAGTCCGGGGGACGGCTCCTACGAGCAGTACTTC. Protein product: CASSPGDGSYEQYF.

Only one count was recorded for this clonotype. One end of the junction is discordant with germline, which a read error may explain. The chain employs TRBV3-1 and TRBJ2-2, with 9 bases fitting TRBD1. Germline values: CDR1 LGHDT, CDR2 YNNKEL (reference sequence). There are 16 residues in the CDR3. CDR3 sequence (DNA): TGTGCCGGCAGCCAATCGGACAGGGGGAACACCGGGGAGCTGTTTTTT. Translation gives CAGSQSDRGNTGELFF.

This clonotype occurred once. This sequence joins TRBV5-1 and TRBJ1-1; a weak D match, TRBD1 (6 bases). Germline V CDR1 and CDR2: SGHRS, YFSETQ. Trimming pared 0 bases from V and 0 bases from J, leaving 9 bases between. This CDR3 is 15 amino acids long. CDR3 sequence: CASSLDRAMNTEAFF. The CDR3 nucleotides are TGCGCCAGCAGCTTGGACAGGGCTATGAACACTGAAGCTTTCTTT.

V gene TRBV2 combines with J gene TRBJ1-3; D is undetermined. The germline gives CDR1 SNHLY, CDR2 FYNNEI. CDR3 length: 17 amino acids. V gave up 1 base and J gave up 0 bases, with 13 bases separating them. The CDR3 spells CASSEGQAGLSGNTIYF. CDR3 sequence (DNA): TGTGCCAGCAGTGAAGGGCAGGCCGGCCTCTCTGGAAACACCATATATTTT. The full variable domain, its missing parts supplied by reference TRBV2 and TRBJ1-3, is EPEVTQTPSHQVTQMGQEVILRCVPISNHLYFYWYRQILGQKVEFLVSFYNNEISEKSEIFDDQFSVERPDGSNFTLKIRSTKLEDSAMYFCASSEGQAGLSGNTIYFGEGSWLTVV.

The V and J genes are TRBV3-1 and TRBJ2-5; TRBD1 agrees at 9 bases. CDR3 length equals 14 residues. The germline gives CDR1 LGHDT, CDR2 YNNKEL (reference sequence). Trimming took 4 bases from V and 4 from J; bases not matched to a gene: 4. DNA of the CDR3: TGTGCCAGCAGCCTTACAGGGGGCACAGAGACCCAGTACTTC. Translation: CASSLTGGTETQYF.

The CDR3 loop is CSAKDRFNYGYTF. CDR3 nucleotides: TGCAGTGCTAAGGACAGGTTTAACTATGGCTACACCTTC. This chain connects TRBV20-1 to TRBJ1-2; TRBD1 matches 7 bases. V shed 4 bases, J shed 1 base, and the junction held 3 bases outside the gene matches. The length of the CDR3 is 13 residues. Per germline, CDR1 DFQATT and CDR2 SNEGSKA (reference sequence).

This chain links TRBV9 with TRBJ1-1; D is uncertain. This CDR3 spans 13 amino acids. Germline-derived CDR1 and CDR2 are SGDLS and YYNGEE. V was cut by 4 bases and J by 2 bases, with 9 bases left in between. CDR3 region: CASSPDPNTEAFF. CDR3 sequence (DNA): TGTGCCAGCAGCCCTGATCCAAACACTGAAGCTTTCTTT.

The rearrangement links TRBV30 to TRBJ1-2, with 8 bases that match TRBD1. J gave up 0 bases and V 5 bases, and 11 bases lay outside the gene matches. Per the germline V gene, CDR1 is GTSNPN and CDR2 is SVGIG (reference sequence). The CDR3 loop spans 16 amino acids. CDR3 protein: CAWASGGDFSNYGYTF. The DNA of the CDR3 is TGTGCCTGGGCTTCAGGGGGCGACTTTTCTAACTATGGCTACACCTTC.

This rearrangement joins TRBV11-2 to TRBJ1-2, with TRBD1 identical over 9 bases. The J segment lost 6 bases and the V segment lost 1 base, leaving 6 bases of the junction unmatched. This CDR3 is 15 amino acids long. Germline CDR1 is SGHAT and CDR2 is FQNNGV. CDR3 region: CASSLGPGTGNGYTF. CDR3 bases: TGTGCCAGCAGCTTAGGCCCCGGGACAGGGAATGGCTACACCTTC.

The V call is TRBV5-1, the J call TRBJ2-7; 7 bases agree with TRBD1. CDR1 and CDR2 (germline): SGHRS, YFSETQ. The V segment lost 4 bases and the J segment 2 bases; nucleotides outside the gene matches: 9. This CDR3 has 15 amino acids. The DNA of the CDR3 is TGCGCCAGCAGCACCACAGGGGTTGGGCCCTACGAGCAGTACTTC. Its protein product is CASSTTGVGPYEQYF.

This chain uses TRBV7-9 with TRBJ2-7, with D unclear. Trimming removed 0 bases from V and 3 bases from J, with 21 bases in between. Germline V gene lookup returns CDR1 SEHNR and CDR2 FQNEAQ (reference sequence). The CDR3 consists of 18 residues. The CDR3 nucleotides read TGTGCCAGCAGCTTAGCGACCCCAAGTTCGACAACCCGCTACGAGCAGTACTTC. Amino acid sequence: CASSLATPSSTTRYEQYF. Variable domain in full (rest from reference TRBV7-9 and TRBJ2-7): DTGVSQNPRHKITKRGQNVTFRCDPISEHNRLYWYRQTLGQGPEFLTYFQNEAQLEKSRLLSDRFSAERPKGSFSTLEIQRTEQGDSAMYLCASSLATPSSTTRYEQYFGPGTRLTVT.

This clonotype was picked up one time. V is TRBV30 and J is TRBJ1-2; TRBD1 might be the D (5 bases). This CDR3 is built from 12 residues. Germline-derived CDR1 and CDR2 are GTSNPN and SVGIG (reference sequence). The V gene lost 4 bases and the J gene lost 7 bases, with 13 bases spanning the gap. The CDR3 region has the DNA TGTGCCTGGACGGAAACGGGGCCTGGCTACACCTTC. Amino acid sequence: CAWTETGPGYTF. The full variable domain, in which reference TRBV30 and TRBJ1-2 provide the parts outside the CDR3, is SQTIHQWPATLVQPVGSPLSLECTVEGTSNPNLYWYRQAAGRGLQLLFYSVGIGQISSEVPQNLSASRPQDRQFILSSKKLLLSDSGFYLCAWTETGPGYTFGSGTRLTVV.

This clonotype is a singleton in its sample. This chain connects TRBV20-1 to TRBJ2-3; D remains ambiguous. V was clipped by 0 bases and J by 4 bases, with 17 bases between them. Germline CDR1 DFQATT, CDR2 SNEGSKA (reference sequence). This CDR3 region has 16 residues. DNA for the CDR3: TGCAGTGCTAGAGATTCGGCCCGCCGTTCCGCAGATACGCAGTATTTT. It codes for CSARDSARRSADTQYF.

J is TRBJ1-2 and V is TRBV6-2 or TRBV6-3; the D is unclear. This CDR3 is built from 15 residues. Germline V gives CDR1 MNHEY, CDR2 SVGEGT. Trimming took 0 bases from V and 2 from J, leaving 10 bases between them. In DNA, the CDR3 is TGTGCCAGCAGTTACTCCGTGGCAGGAAACTATGGCTACACCTTC. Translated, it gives CASSYSVAGNYGYTF.

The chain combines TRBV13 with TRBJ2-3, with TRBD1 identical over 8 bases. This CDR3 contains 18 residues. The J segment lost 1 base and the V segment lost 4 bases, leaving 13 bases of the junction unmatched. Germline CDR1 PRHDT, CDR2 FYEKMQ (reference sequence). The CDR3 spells CASSYVDRDGVGTDTQYF. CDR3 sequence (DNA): TGTGCCAGCAGCTATGTGGACAGGGACGGGGTTGGCACAGATACGCAGTATTTT.

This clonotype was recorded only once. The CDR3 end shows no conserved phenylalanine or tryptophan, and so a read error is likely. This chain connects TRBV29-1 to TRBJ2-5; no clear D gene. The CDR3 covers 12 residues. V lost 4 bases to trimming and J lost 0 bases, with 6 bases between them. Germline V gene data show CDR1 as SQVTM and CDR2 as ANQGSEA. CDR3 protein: CSVAGNQETQYL. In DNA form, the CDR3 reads TGCAGCGTTGCTGGGAACCAAGAGACCCAGTACCTC.

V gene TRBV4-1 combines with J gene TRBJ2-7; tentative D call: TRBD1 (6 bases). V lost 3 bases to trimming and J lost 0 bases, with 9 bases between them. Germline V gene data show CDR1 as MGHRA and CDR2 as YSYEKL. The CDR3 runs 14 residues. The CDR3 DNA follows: TGCGCCAGCAGCCATCAGGGGCCCTCCTACGAGCAGTACTTC. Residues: CASSHQGPSYEQYF.

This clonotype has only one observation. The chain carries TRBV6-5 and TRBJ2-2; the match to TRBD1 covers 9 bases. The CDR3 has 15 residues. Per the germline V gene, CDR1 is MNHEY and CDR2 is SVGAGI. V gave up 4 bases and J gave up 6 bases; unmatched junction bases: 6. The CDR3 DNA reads TGTGCCAGCAGTTTGGACAGGGGCGTTGCCGGGGAGCTGTTTTTT. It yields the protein CASSLDRGVAGELFF.

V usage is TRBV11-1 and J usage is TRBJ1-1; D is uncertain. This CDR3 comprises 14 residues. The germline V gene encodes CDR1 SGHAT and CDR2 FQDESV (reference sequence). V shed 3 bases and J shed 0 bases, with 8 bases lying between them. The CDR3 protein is CASSLNGLNTEAFF. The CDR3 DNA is TGTGCCAGCAGCTTGAACGGATTGAACACTGAAGCTTTCTTT.

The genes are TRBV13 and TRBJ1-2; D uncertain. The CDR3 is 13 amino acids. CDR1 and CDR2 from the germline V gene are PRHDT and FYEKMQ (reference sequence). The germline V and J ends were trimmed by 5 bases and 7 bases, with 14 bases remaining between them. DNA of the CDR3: TGTGCCAGCAGCCCGGGTCCCCTCGGTGGCTACACCTTC. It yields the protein CASSPGPLGGYTF. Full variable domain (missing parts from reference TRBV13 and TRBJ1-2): AAGVIQSPRHLIKEKRETATLKCYPIPRHDTVYWYQQGPGQDPQFLISFYEKMQSDKGSIPDRFSAQQFSDYHSELNMSSLELGDSALYFCASSPGPLGGYTFGSGTRLTVV.

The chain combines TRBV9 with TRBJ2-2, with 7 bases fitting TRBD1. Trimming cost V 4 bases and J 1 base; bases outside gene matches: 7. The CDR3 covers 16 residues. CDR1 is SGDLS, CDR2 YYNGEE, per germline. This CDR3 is CASSKNRDRNTGELFF. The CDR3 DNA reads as TGTGCCAGCAGCAAGAACCGGGACAGGAACACCGGGGAGCTGTTTTTT. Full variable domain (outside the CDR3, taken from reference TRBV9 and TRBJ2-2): DSGVTQTPKHLITATGQRVTLRCSPRSGDLSVYWYQQSLDQGLQFLIQYYNGEERAKGNILERFSAQQFPDLHSELNLSSLELGDSALYFCASSKNRDRNTGELFFGEGSRLTVL.

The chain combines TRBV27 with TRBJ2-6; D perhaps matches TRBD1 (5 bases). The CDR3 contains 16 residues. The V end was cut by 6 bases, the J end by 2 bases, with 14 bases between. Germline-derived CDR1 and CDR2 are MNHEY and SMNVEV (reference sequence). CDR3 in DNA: TGTGCCAGCAGCACAACTACAGGAGCTGGGGCCAACGTCCTGACTTTC. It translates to CASSTTTGAGANVLTF. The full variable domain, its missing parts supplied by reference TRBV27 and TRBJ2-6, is EAQVTQNPRYLITVTGKKLTVTCSQNMNHEYMSWYRQDPGLGLRQIYYSMNVEVTDKGDVPEGYKVSRKEKRNFPLILESPSPNQTSLYFCASSTTTGAGANVLTFGAGSRLTVL.

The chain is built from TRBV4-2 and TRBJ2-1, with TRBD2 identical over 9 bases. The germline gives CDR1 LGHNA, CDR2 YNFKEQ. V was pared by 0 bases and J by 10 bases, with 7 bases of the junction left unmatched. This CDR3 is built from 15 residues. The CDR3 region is CASSQEAGGPVEQFF. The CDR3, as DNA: TGTGCCAGCAGCCAAGAAGCGGGGGGCCCCGTCGAGCAGTTCTTC.

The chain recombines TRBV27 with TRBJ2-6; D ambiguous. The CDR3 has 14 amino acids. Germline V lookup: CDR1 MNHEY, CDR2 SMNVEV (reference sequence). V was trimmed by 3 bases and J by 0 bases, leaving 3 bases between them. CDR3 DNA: TGTGCCAGCAGTTTCCACTCTGGGGCCAACGTCCTGACTTTC. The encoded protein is CASSFHSGANVLTF. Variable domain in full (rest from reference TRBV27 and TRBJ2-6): EAQVTQNPRYLITVTGKKLTVTCSQNMNHEYMSWYRQDPGLGLRQIYYSMNVEVTDKGDVPEGYKVSRKEKRNFPLILESPSPNQTSLYFCASSFHSGANVLTFGAGSRLTVL.

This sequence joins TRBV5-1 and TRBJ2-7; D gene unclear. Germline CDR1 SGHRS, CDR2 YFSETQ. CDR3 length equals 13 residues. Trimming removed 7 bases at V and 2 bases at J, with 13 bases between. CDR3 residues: CASGIETPYEQYF. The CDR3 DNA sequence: TGCGCCAGCGGGATTGAGACGCCCTACGAGCAGTACTTC.

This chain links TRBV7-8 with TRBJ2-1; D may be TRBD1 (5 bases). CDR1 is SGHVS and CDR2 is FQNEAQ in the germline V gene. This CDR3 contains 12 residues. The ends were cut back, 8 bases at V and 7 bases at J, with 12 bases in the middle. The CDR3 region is CASFRRGNEQFF. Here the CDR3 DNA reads TGTGCCAGCTTCCGAAGGGGAAATGAGCAGTTCTTC.

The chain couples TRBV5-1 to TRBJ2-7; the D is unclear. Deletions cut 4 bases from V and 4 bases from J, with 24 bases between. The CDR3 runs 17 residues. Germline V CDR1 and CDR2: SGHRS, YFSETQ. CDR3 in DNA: TGCGCCAGCAGCCTTTCCCCCTCCTTTCAGGCTAATTACGAGCAGTACTTC. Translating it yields CASSLSPSFQANYEQYF.

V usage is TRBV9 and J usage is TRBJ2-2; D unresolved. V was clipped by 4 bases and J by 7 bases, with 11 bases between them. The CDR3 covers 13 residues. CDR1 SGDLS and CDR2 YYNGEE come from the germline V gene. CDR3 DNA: TGTGCCAGCAGCCCTGTAACCGGCGGGGAGCTGTTTTTT. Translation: CASSPVTGGELFF.

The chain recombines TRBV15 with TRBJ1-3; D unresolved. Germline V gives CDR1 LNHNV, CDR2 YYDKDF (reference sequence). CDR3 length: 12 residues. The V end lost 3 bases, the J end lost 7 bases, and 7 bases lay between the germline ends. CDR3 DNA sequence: TGTGCCACCAGCAGTGGTCGGAACACCATATATTTT. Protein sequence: CATSSGRNTIYF.